One sample yielded the 10 T cell receptor beta chains listed below, sequenced in a study of patients and donors after allogeneic stem cell transplantation. TCRdb reprocessed the RT-PCR reads via MiXCR and lists one record per CDR3 protein. The table shows more than 9,000 distinct CDR3 sequences, with 20% to 25% occurring only once. Material for sequencing was blood, either unsorted or a sorted T cell fraction (not recorded which). These receptors all stem from a human donor who was either an allogeneic HSCT recipient or a stem cell or donor lymphocyte infusion donor (not recorded which). It is not recorded whose cells these are; they may come from a transplant donor.

This clonotype was counted many times. Written as DNA, the CDR3 is TGTGCCAGCAGCGTACTAGCGGGGGTGGATACGCAGTATTTT. Its protein is CASSVLAGVDTQYF. The chain has TRBV9 and TRBJ2-3, with 10 bases lining up with TRBD2. Germline V CDR1 and CDR2: SGDLS, YYNGEE. The trim removed 1 base at V and 6 bases at J, leaving 2 bases unmatched. The CDR3 runs 14 residues.

This clonotype was observed many times. V is TRBV12-3 or TRBV12-4 and J is TRBJ1-5, with TRBD1 matching 10 bases. This CDR3 spans 15 amino acids. The junction had 6 bases not matched to a gene; V was cut back by 6 bases and J by 4 bases. For the CDR3, the DNA is TGTGCCAGCAGGCCGACAGGGGGCTTTAATCAGCCCCAGCATTTT. This translates into CASRPTGGFNQPQHF.

The chain joins TRBV9 to TRBJ2-2; TRBD1 matches at 8 bases. CDR3 length equals 17 residues. V lost 0 bases and J lost 1; bases outside the gene matches: 5. Germline V lookup: CDR1 SGDLS, CDR2 YYNGEE. CDR3 DNA: TGTGCCAGCAGCGTAGAGGACAGGGTTTGGAACACCGGGGAGCTGTTTTTT. It translates to CASSVEDRVWNTGELFF.

This clonotype was seen more than once but under ten times. V and J are TRBV10-1 and TRBJ2-3, with D unresolved. Between the trimmed V and J ends, which lost 3 bases and 0 bases, there was a span of 7 bases. This CDR3 spans 14 amino acids. CDR1 and CDR2 from the germline V gene are WNHNN and SYGVQD (reference sequence). CDR3 in DNA: TGCGCCAGCAGTGACGGCGGTAGCACAGATACGCAGTATTTT. Translation gives CASSDGGSTDTQYF.

This clonotype was detected only a few times. The V and J genes are TRBV6-1 and TRBJ2-3, with D maybe TRBD1 (6 bases). The V gene's germline CDR1 is MNHNS and CDR2 SASEGT. The CDR3 has 17 amino acids. The ends were cut back, 8 bases at V and 4 bases at J, with 25 bases in the middle. CDR3 in amino acids: CASSASRGGLWPDTQYF. DNA for the CDR3: TGTGCCAGCTCAGCAAGCCGAGGGGGTCTTTGGCCAGATACGCAGTATTTT.

J is TRBJ1-5 and V is TRBV15; the D is unclear. Germline values: CDR1 LNHNV, CDR2 YYDKDF (reference sequence). The CDR3 is 16 amino acids. V was trimmed by 2 bases and J by 5 bases, leaving 16 bases between them. CDR3 DNA: TGTGCCACCAGCAGACGCGGACTAGAGTGCGATCAGCCCCAGCATTTT. Residues: CATSRRGLECDQPQHF.

Many counts were recorded for this clonotype. This chain joins TRBV6-1 and TRBJ1-1; 9 nucleotides line up with TRBD1. The CDR3 has 14 amino acids. The V gene end was trimmed by 5 bases and the J gene end by 9 bases; junction bases not matched to a gene: 10. CDR1 is MNHNS and CDR2 is SASEGT in the germline V gene. The CDR3 region is CASSSTGGGVQAFF. Here the CDR3 DNA reads TGTGCCAGCAGTTCCACAGGGGGCGGGGTTCAAGCTTTCTTT.

This clonotype was observed at least ten times. V and J are TRBV12-3 or TRBV12-4 and TRBJ2-7, with 14 bases fitting TRBD2. This CDR3 region has 16 residues. V lost 5 bases, J lost 6 bases, and 9 bases stayed unmatched. Written as DNA, the CDR3 is TGTGCCAGCAGTAGACTAGCGGGGGGGCGAGGAGTCGAGCAGTACTTC. Amino acids: CASSRLAGGRGVEQYF.

The genes are TRBV24-1 and TRBJ1-1; D is undetermined. Looked up from germline, CDR1 is KGHDR and CDR2 is SFDVKD. The CDR3 runs 12 residues. Trimming shortened V by 0 bases and J by 7 bases, and 5 bases separated the two germline ends. The CDR3 DNA sequence: TGTGCCACCAGTGATTTGCTAGGTGAAGCTTTCTTT. Its translation is CATSDLLGEAFF.

Many counts were recorded for this clonotype. This chain links TRBV3-1 with TRBJ1-1, with no clear D. Trimming stripped 5 bases from V and 2 bases from J, with 9 bases between. The CDR3 is made up of 13 amino acids. The germline CDR1 and CDR2 sequences are LGHDT and YNNKEL (reference sequence). In DNA form, the CDR3 reads TGTGCCAGCAGCGACACAGTTAACACTGAAGCTTTCTTT. It specifies CASSDTVNTEAFF.